This TCR beta chain originates from a study of Ad26.COV2.S vaccination and SARS-CoV-2 variants. Study-wide results and caveats: Vaccine recipients had higher spike-specific TCR breadth than placebo recipients. Vaccinees and placebo recipients showed similar non-spike TCR breadth.

Treatment described: 15 to 20 received Ad26.COV2.S at low or high dose, single or two shots; 5 received placebo; per-sample allocation not given. Each sample was drawn 63 days after the first injection (of vaccine or placebo). An Ad26 vector expressing Wuhan-strain SARS-CoV-2 spike served as the vaccine. With regard to this clone: What it recognizes is unknown.

Looked up from germline, CDR1 is SGHTA and CDR2 is FQGNSA. Trimming stripped 5 bases from V and 1 base from J, with 9 bases between. There are 14 residues in the CDR3. TCRdb's table, derived via immunoSEQ multiplex PCR, lists solely in-frame clones and lacks some. This repertoire shows roughly 700,000 clones, more than 70% found once; its top ten account for around 1.5%. This material consisted of peripheral blood, taken in a trial of Ad26.COV2.S vaccine versus placebo. This receptor was obtained from a person aged 18-65 years who received the Ad26.COV2.S COVID-19 vaccine or a placebo. The chain employs TRBV7-2 and TRBJ1-5, with D unclear. The CDR3 nucleotides are TGTGCCAGCAGCGATAGGCGGAGCAATCAGCCCCAGCATTTT. Translation: CASSDRRSNQPQHF.